The 28 T cell receptor beta chains below were found in one sample sequenced in a study of blood T cell repertoires in COVID-19. The table came from immunoSEQ multiplex PCR; TCRdb's copy has only in-frame clones and leaves some out. The repertoire holds 200,000 to 250,000 clones, with approximately 85% as singletons. The sequenced sample consisted of peripheral blood. The origin of the receptors is a woman between 65 and 79 years old with COVID-19, enrolled during active disease.

The chain uses TRBV11-3 and TRBJ2-4; 7 positions match TRBD1. Germline CDR1 and CDR2: SGHNT and YENEEA. The CDR3 totals 14 residues. J lost 1 base, V lost 6 bases, and 3 bases had no gene match. CDR3 in DNA: TGTGCCAGCAGGCCGACAGGGGCCAAAAACATTCAGTACTTC. This gives the protein CASRPTGAKNIQYF.

This clone came up a few times. This chain joins TRBV16 and TRBJ1-1; a weak D match, TRBD1 (5 bases). Germline values: CDR1 KGHSY, CDR2 FQNENV. Trimming took 3 bases from V and 4 from J, leaving 15 bases between them. The length of the CDR3 is 15 residues. The CDR3 loop is CASSQTQGGLTEAFF. The CDR3 nucleotides read TGTGCCAGCAGCCAGACCCAGGGTGGTCTCACTGAAGCTTTCTTT.

The chain has TRBV7-9 and TRBJ1-4; D remains unclear. With 0 bases removed from V and 4 bases from J, the gap between germline ends came to 6 bases. This CDR3 spans 14 amino acids. The germline V gene has CDR1 SEHNR and CDR2 FQNEAQ (reference sequence). The CDR3 here is CASSLAGSNEKLFF. CDR3 bases: TGTGCCAGCAGCTTAGCTGGCAGTAATGAAAAACTGTTTTTT.

The V gene is TRBV7-2, the J gene TRBJ2-5, with a tentative D call TRBD2 (5 bases). Trimming pared 4 bases from V and 4 bases from J, leaving 16 bases between. This CDR3 has 15 residues. Germline CDR1 and CDR2: SGHTA and FQGNSA. The CDR3 here is CASSSPPGVTETQYF. CDR3 nucleotide sequence: TGTGCCAGCAGCTCGCCTCCCGGGGTTACAGAGACCCAGTACTTC.

The CDR3 region is CATSEHGLAASYNEQFF. The CDR3 DNA is TGTGCCACCAGTGAACACGGACTAGCGGCTTCTTACAATGAGCAGTTCTTC. V and J are TRBV24-1 and TRBJ2-1; 10 bases agree with TRBD2. Germline lookup yields CDR1 KGHDR and CDR2 SFDVKD. The ends lost 4 bases at V and 4 bases at J; junction bases unmatched: 9. This CDR3 has 17 residues.

The chain is built from TRBV5-1 and TRBJ1-1; no firm D call. Germline-derived CDR1 and CDR2 are SGHRS and YFSETQ. Trimming stripped 0 bases from V and 1 base from J, with 7 bases between. The CDR3 length is 14 residues. DNA of the CDR3: TGCGCCAGCAGCTTGGCCTCAGAGAACACTGAAGCTTTCTTT. Translating it yields CASSLASENTEAFF.

The chain has TRBV6-5 and TRBJ1-2; 9 bases agree with TRBD1. The CDR3 has 14 amino acids. Looked up from germline, CDR1 is MNHEY and CDR2 is SVGAGI. Trimming took 7 bases from V and 3 from J; bases not matched to a gene: 6. CDR3 sequence reads: CASINRGRDYGYTF. DNA of the CDR3: TGTGCCAGCATTAACAGGGGGCGGGACTATGGCTACACCTTC.

The V and J genes are TRBV7-9 and TRBJ1-2; the D is unclear. The CDR3 is 16 residues long. V was cut by 6 bases and J by 4 bases, with 21 bases left in between. Looked up from germline, CDR1 is SEHNR and CDR2 is FQNEAQ (reference sequence). CDR3 in amino acids: CASSPRVVNAFYGYTF. The DNA for the CDR3 is TGTGCCAGCAGTCCTCGGGTTGTTAACGCTTTCTATGGCTACACCTTC.

The chain recombines TRBV5-1 with TRBJ2-5; TRBD2 aligns across 11 bases. Unmatched junction bases numbered 4, after V lost 2 bases and J lost 1 base. This CDR3 has 16 residues. From germline, CDR1 is SGHRS and CDR2 YFSETQ. The DNA of the CDR3 is TGCGCCAGCAGCTTTCTAGCGGGGGGACGCCAAGAGACCCAGTACTTC. The encoded protein is CASSFLAGGRQETQYF.

The chain combines TRBV19 with TRBJ1-2, with no clear D. CDR3 size: 13 residues. Trimming took 0 bases from V and 2 from J, leaving 4 bases between them. Germline V gene sequence: CDR1 LNHDA, CDR2 SQIVND (reference sequence). This chain's CDR3 is CASSIDRNYGYTF. The CDR3 DNA sequence: TGTGCCAGTAGTATAGACAGAAACTATGGCTACACCTTC.

V gene TRBV27 combines with J gene TRBJ2-7; TRBD2 agrees at 10 bases. V trimming: 4 bases; J trimming: 2 bases; junction bases outside the gene matches: 8. The germline CDR1 and CDR2 sequences are MNHEY and SMNVEV (reference sequence). The CDR3 is made up of 16 amino acids. DNA for the CDR3: TGTGCCAGCAGTTACAAGACTAGCGGGTCCCCCTACGAGCAGTACTTC. This sequence encodes CASSYKTSGSPYEQYF.

CDR3 sequence: CASSQGSPLGGGGNYGYTF. In DNA, the CDR3 is TGCGCCAGCAGCCAAGGTTCGCCCCTCGGCGGGGGGGGGAACTATGGCTACACCTTC. V gene TRBV4-3 combines with J gene TRBJ1-2, with D perhaps TRBD1 (5 bases). Germline CDR1 LGHNA, CDR2 YSLEER. This CDR3 contains 19 residues. Trimming cost V 1 base and J 2 bases, with 23 bases left between them.

V and J are TRBV10-2 and TRBJ2-1; 9 bases map to TRBD2. The germline V gene encodes CDR1 WSHSY and CDR2 SAAADI. CDR3 size: 14 residues. The trim removed 4 bases at V and 7 bases at J, leaving 5 bases unmatched. CDR3 in amino acids: CASSVGLAGNEQFF. The CDR3, as DNA: TGCGCCAGCAGTGTCGGGCTAGCGGGAAATGAGCAGTTCTTC.

The rearrangement joins TRBV3-1 (or the pseudogene TRBV3-2) to TRBJ2-3, with TRBD2 matching 12 bases. The junction had 1 base not matched to a gene; V was cut back by 3 bases and J by 0 bases. Germline assignment: CDR1 LGHDT and CDR2 YNNKEL (reference sequence). The length of the CDR3 is 16 residues. The DNA for the CDR3 is TGTGCCAGCAGCCAGGGGACTAGCGGGAGCACAGATACGCAGTATTTT. Translation: CASSQGTSGSTDTQYF.

DNA for the CDR3: TGTGCCAGTAGTACTCGGAGACTAGCGGGGGGTGCAGATACGCAGTATTTT. Protein product: CASSTRRLAGGADTQYF. The rearrangement links TRBV19 to TRBJ2-3; 13 bases are a match to TRBD2. Germline V lookup: CDR1 LNHDA, CDR2 SQIVND (reference sequence). J gave up 4 bases and V 4 bases, and 8 bases lay outside the gene matches. The CDR3 totals 17 residues.

The V and J genes are TRBV30 and TRBJ1-4, with a possible D match to TRBD1 (6 bases). V lost 5 bases to trimming and J lost 9 bases, with 19 bases between them. Germline CDR1 reads GTSNPN; CDR2 reads SVGIG (reference sequence). The length of the CDR3 is 14 residues. This chain's CDR3 is CAWSHRARPQKLFF. CDR3 in DNA: TGTGCCTGGTCCCACAGGGCCCGCCCTCAAAAACTGTTTTTT.

The rearrangement uses TRBV21-1 and TRBJ2-1; the table gives TRBD2 as D, unverified against the DNA. TRBV21-1 is a recognized pseudogene. CDR3 length equals 15 residues. CDR3 region: CASSKAGAGNNEQFF. DNA for the CDR3: TGTGCCAGCAGCAAAGCAGGGGCGGGGAACAATGAGCAGTTCTTC.

The chain uses TRBV5-4 and TRBJ2-2; the D gene is possibly TRBD1 (6 bases). Germline CDR1 and CDR2: SGHNT and YYREEE (reference sequence). V lost 4 bases and J lost 6, with 16 bases in between. This CDR3 has 15 residues. The CDR3: CASSLGQTLPGELFF. Here the CDR3 DNA reads TGTGCCAGCAGCCTCGGACAGACCCTGCCCGGGGAGCTGTTTTTT.

The chain employs TRBV4-3 and TRBJ1-2; D perhaps matches TRBD1 (5 bases). The germline V gene has CDR1 LGHNA and CDR2 YSLEER. The CDR3 contains 16 residues. Trimming cost V 0 bases and J 2 bases, with 13 bases left between them. Written as DNA, the CDR3 is TGCGCCAGCAGCCAAGATCGTCCAGGGAGGAACTATGGCTACACCTTC. This translates into CASSQDRPGRNYGYTF.

This clone was seen only once. The gene calls are TRBV5-5 and TRBJ1-1; maybe TRBD1 (5 bases). CDR3 length equals 13 residues. The germline CDR1 and CDR2 sequences are SGHKS and YYEKEE (reference sequence). Trimming took 4 bases from V and 6 from J, leaving 13 bases between them. CDR3 region: CASSEQAFPEAFF. DNA of the CDR3: TGTGCCAGCAGCGAACAGGCGTTCCCTGAAGCTTTCTTT.

This chain joins TRBV28 and TRBJ1-2, with 8 bases matching TRBD1. The CDR3 is 14 amino acids. Germline V gives CDR1 MDHEN, CDR2 SYDVKM. The ends lost 2 bases at V and 4 bases at J; junction bases unmatched: 3. CDR3 loop: CASSLGQGTYGYTF. CDR3 sequence (DNA): TGTGCCAGCAGTTTAGGACAGGGAACCTATGGCTACACCTTC.

This chain joins TRBV3-1 (or the pseudogene TRBV3-2) and TRBJ2-5, with 8 bases that match TRBD2. V gave up 4 bases and J gave up 5 bases; unmatched junction bases: 3. CDR1 and CDR2 (germline): LGHDT, YNNKEL (reference sequence). The CDR3 contains 13 residues. CDR3 DNA sequence: TGTGCCAGCAGCCGTAGCGGGATTGAGACCCAGTACTTC. It translates to CASSRSGIETQYF.

The chain combines TRBV7-2 with TRBJ1-5, with 7 bases that match TRBD1. This CDR3 contains 14 residues. V trimming: 5 bases; J trimming: 2 bases; junction bases outside the gene matches: 3. Germline values: CDR1 SGHTA, CDR2 FQGNSA. The DNA of the CDR3 is TGTGCCAGCAGCACCCAGGGGGGCAATCAGCCCCAGCATTTT. Amino acid sequence: CASSTQGGNQPQHF.

The CDR3 DNA follows: TGTGCCAGCAGGCTGGTTAGGAACACTGAAGCTTTCTTT. Its protein product is CASRLVRNTEAFF. The rearrangement joins TRBV6-5 to TRBJ1-1, with no clear D. CDR1 is MNHEY, CDR2 SVGAGI, per germline. Trimming removed 6 bases at V and 1 base at J, with 9 bases between. The CDR3 totals 13 residues.

The gene calls are TRBV13 and TRBJ1-2, with no clear D. Germline CDR1 is PRHDT and CDR2 is FYEKMQ (reference sequence). The V gene lost 4 bases and the J gene lost 8 bases, with 5 bases spanning the gap. This CDR3 has 10 amino acids. The CDR3 region is CASSSLGYTF. The DNA for the CDR3 is TGTGCCAGCAGCTCCTTAGGCTACACCTTC.

This chain's CDR3 is CASSQDPGYNQPQHF. CDR3 DNA sequence: TGTGCCAGCAGCCAAGACCCAGGATACAATCAGCCCCAGCATTTT. This chain links TRBV3-1 (or the pseudogene TRBV3-2) with TRBJ1-5, with no clear D. The CDR3 has 15 amino acids. V was pared by 0 bases and J by 3 bases, with 9 bases between. Germline V gene data show CDR1 as LGHDT and CDR2 as YNNKEL (reference sequence).

The chain is built from TRBV9 and TRBJ1-2; the D gene is possibly TRBD1 (6 bases). Germline V lookup: CDR1 SGDLS, CDR2 YYNGEE. Trimming removed 3 bases at V and 5 bases at J, with 17 bases between. This CDR3 region has 15 residues. The DNA of the CDR3 is TGTGCCAGCAGCGGCAGGGGCGAGTTGGTTTATGGCTACACCTTC. Its translation is CASSGRGELVYGYTF.

The chain employs TRBV2 and TRBJ1-5; D unclear. From germline, CDR1 is SNHLY and CDR2 FYNNEI. This CDR3 is 12 amino acids long. This CDR3 reads CAKGAGRQPQHF. Here the CDR3 DNA reads TGTGCGAAAGGCGCGGGGAGGCAGCCCCAGCATTTT.